This TCR beta chain stems from a study of blood T cell repertoires in COVID-19. Produced via immunoSEQ multiplex PCR; TCRdb's table is partial and in-frame only. Of roughly 160,000 clones listed, under 90% were seen once; the top ten hold roughly 12%. V lost 5 bases, J lost 8 bases, and 19 bases lay in between. This CDR3 spans 16 amino acids. Germline-derived CDR1 and CDR2 are LNHDA and SQIVND (reference sequence). Sequencing was carried out using PBMCs or T cells enriched from blood (not recorded which). The chain uses TRBV19 and TRBJ1-6; tentatively, D is TRBD1 (6 bases). The TCR was taken from a man aged 50-60 years who had recovered from COVID-19. The CDR3 sequence is CASSAALRGRDSPLHF. CDR3 nucleotide sequence: TGTGCCAGTAGTGCAGCCCTCAGGGGTAGGGATTCACCCCTCCACTTT. Filled out from reference TRBV19 and TRBJ1-6, the complete variable domain reads DGGITQSPKYLFRKEGQNVTLSCEQNLNHDAMYWYRQDPGQGLRLIYYSQIVNDFQKGDIAEGYSVSREKKESFPLTVTSAQKNPTAFYLCASSAALRGRDSPLHFGNGTRLTVT.